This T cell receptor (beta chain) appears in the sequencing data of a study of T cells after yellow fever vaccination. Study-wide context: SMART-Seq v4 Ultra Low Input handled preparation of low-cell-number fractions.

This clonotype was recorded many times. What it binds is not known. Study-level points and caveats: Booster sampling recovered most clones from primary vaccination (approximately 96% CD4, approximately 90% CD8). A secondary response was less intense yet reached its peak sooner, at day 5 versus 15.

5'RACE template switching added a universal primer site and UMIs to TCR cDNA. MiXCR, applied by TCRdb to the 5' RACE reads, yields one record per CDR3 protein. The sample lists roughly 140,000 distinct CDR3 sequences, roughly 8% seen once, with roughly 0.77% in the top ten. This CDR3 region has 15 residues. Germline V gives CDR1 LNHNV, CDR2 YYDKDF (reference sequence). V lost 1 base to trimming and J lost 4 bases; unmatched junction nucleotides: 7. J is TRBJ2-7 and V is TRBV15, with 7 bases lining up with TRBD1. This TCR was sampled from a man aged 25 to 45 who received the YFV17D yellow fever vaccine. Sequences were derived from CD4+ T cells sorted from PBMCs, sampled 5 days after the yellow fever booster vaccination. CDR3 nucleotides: TGTGCCACCAGCAGAGTAACAGGGGTCGGGTACGAGCAGTACTTC. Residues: CATSRVTGVGYEQYF.